This T cell receptor beta chain derives from a study of cytomegalovirus exposure and HLA in healthy donors. Whole-study context: Per a later analysis, the approximately 690 first-cohort and approximately 120 validation repertoires shared one platform. Study-wide results and caveats: The study flagged some 170 TCR beta chains as cytomegalovirus-associated.

The donors were part of the roughly 130-subject validation cohort, which stood apart from the roughly 670-subject first cohort. Germline V CDR1 and CDR2: SGHRS, YFSETQ. The CDR3 runs to 15 residues. Trimming left V 0 bases short and J 2 bases short, with 11 bases between. This table comes from immunoSEQ multiplex PCR, and its TCRdb copy is limited to in-frame clones, with some not included. Here the sample spans fewer than 400,000 clones, roughly 89% being singletons. A remark on this clone: Its cognate antigen is unknown.

Sequencing used PBMCs. The V gene is TRBV5-1, the J gene TRBJ1-2; D is perhaps TRBD1 (6 bases). The receptor was isolated from a woman between 18 and 29 years old in good health and CMV-seronegative. CDR3 in amino acids: CASSLADSRNYGYTF. DNA of the CDR3: TGCGCCAGCAGCTTGGCGGACAGCCGCAACTATGGCTACACCTTC. Using reference TRBV5-1 and TRBJ1-2 for the parts outside the CDR3, the full variable domain is KAGVTQTPRYLIKTRGQQVTLSCSPISGHRSVSWYQQTPGQGLQFLFEYFSETQRNKGNFPGRFSGRQFSNSRSEMNVSTLELGDSALYLCASSLADSRNYGYTFGSGTRLTVV.